A selection of T cell receptor beta chains follows, all from one sample in a study of T-cell memory formation after mild COVID-19. A single record per CDR3 protein comes from TCRdb applying MiXCR to the 5' RACE reads. The repertoire consists of 450,000 or so distinct CDR3 sequences, with about 23% occurring once and the leading ten covering around 13%. The material sequenced was PBMCs or a T cell subset sorted from them (not recorded which). The receptors were gathered from an adult woman who had mild COVID-19 (a few samples of this study predate the infection). Cell type and time point are not known. The CDR3 runs from the conserved cysteine through the conserved F or W. The D gene is left open where the match is weak. Clone sizes are given selectively: once, few, many, or a class where the clone is expanded.

length	size	J	D	V	DNA	CDR3
16	-	TRBJ1-4	TRBD1	TRBV15	TGTGCCACCAGTGGGACAGGGGGCTTCGCTAATGAAAAACTGTTTTTT	CATSGTGGFANEKLFF
13	-	TRBJ1-1	-	TRBV12-3/TRBV12-4	TGTGCCAGCAGTTTGGGGGCTGGGGGGGAAGCTTTCTTT	CASSLGAGGEAFF
16	many	TRBJ1-5	-	TRBV5-5	TGTGCCAGCAGCTCCCTCCCCGGGGACAGCAATCAGCCCCAGCATTTT	CASSSLPGDSNQPQHF
18	-	TRBJ2-1	-	TRBV7-8	TGTGCCAGCAGCTTAGCTTCCCCGGGACAAGGAATATTCAATGAGCAGTTCTTC	CASSLASPGQGIFNEQFF
15	few	TRBJ2-5	-	TRBV24-1	TGTGCCACCAGTGATGTCGGATACCAGGGGGAGACCCAGTACTTC	CATSDVGYQGETQYF
15	-	TRBJ2-1	-	TRBV7-8	TGTGCCAGCAGCTCGGGACTTAAATTCTACAATGAGCAGTTCTTC	CASSSGLKFYNEQFF
12	-	TRBJ2-5	-	TRBV11-2	TGTGCCAGCAGCTATAGGAAGGAGACCCAGTACTTC	CASSYRKETQYF
16	-	TRBJ2-3	-	TRBV24-1	TGTGCCACCAGTGACCAGGGATCCGGCAACACAGATACGCAGTATTTT	CATSDQGSGNTDTQYF
16	-	TRBJ2-2	-	TRBV3-1	TGTGCCAGCAGCCCCCTGTTCTCAATCAACACCGGGGAGCTGTTTTTT	CASSPLFSINTGELFF
17	once	TRBJ1-5	TRBD1	TRBV6-5	TGTGCCAGCAGTTCCCTGCCCTCGGACAGGGCCGCGGGTCCCCAGCATTTT	CASSSLPSDRAAGPQHF
13	-	TRBJ1-1	TRBD1	TRBV7-9	TGTGCCAGCAACAGGGGAATGAACACTGAAGCTTTCTTT	CASNRGMNTEAFF
14	few	TRBJ2-1	-	TRBV5-1	TGCGCCAGCAGCTATATCGTCAACGACAATGAGCAGTTCTTC	CASSYIVNDNEQFF
14	many	TRBJ2-1	-	TRBV20-1	TGCAGTGCTAGGAAAGGGGTGGGGGACAATGAGCAGTTCTTC	CSARKGVGDNEQFF